The 14 T cell receptor beta chains listed next were all sequenced from one sample in a study of OX40 agonist ivuxolimab in advanced cancers. TCRdb's table, derived via immunoSEQ multiplex PCR, lists solely in-frame clones and lacks some. The table records more than 60,000 clones, around four fifths of them present only once. Sequences were derived from CD4+ or CD8+ T cells sorted from blood, sampled in a trial of the OX40 agonist ivuxolimab. These receptor sequences come from an adult with an advanced solid tumor such as melanoma, head and neck, liver or kidney cancer.

The gene calls are TRBV9 and TRBJ2-1; D is unclear. The V end lost 4 bases, the J end lost 3 bases, and 17 bases lay between the germline ends. Germline lookup yields CDR1 SGDLS and CDR2 YYNGEE. The CDR3 is made up of 16 amino acids. CDR3 nucleotide sequence: TGTGCCAGCAGCCCCCAACTGGTACTTCACTACAATGAGCAGTTCTTC. Its translation is CASSPQLVLHYNEQFF.

This clone has a handful of counts. This chain connects TRBV5-1 to TRBJ1-1; 8 bases map to TRBD1. V was clipped by 5 bases and J by 6 bases; unmatched bases: 6. The CDR3 runs to 13 residues. The germline V gene encodes CDR1 SGHRS and CDR2 YFSETQ. The CDR3 sequence: CASRLTQGAEAFF. CDR3 nucleotides: TGCGCCAGCAGGCTAACACAGGGGGCTGAAGCTTTCTTT.

This sequence joins TRBV15 and TRBJ2-7, with D perhaps matching TRBD1 (6 bases). The V gene's germline CDR1 is LNHNV and CDR2 YYDKDF (reference sequence). V was pared by 1 base and J by 6 bases, with 13 bases between. The CDR3 covers 14 residues. In nucleotides, the CDR3 is TGTGCCACCAGCAGAGCAGGGGACCAGGGCGAGCAGTACTTC. The encoded protein is CATSRAGDQGEQYF. The whole variable domain, remainder taken from reference TRBV15 and TRBJ2-7, is DAMVIQNPRYQVTQFGKPVTLSCSQTLNHNVMYWYQQKSSQAPKLLFHYYDKDFNNEADTPDNFQSRRPNTSFCFLDIRSPGLGDTAMYLCATSRAGDQGEQYFGPGTRLTVT.

The chain employs TRBV6-1 and TRBJ1-5; 10 positions match TRBD1. CDR3 size: 16 residues. Per the germline V gene, CDR1 is MNHNS and CDR2 is SASEGT. J lost 3 bases, V lost 3 bases, and 5 bases had no gene match. Here the CDR3 DNA reads TGTGCCAGCAGTGATCAGGGACAGGGGAACAATCAGCCCCAGCATTTT. Translated: CASSDQGQGNNQPQHF.

This clone has just one count. This chain joins TRBV5-4 and TRBJ1-1; D is unresolved. V lost 2 bases to trimming and J lost 1 base, with 12 bases between them. Per the germline V gene, CDR1 is SGHNT and CDR2 is YYREEE (reference sequence). The CDR3 consists of 15 residues. This CDR3 reads CASSFVGYGNTEAFF. The CDR3 DNA follows: TGTGCCAGCAGCTTTGTGGGTTATGGGAACACTGAAGCTTTCTTT.

The rearrangement joins TRBV30 to TRBJ2-7; 10 positions match TRBD2. The germline CDR1 and CDR2 sequences are GTSNPN and SVGIG (reference sequence). After removal of 2 bases from V and 4 bases from J, the junction contained 5 bases not matched to a gene. This CDR3 is 14 amino acids long. The CDR3 DNA is TGTGCCTGGAGTCTTGGAGCGGGGGGGTACGAGCAGTACTTC. Translation gives CAWSLGAGGYEQYF. Complete variable domain (other parts from reference TRBV30 and TRBJ2-7): SQTIHQWPATLVQPVGSPLSLECTVEGTSNPNLYWYRQAAGRGLQLLFYSVGIGQISSEVPQNLSASRPQDRQFILSSKKLLLSDSGFYLCAWSLGAGGYEQYFGPGTRLTVT.

V usage is TRBV5-5 and J usage is TRBJ1-4; D is unclear. Germline V lookup: CDR1 SGHKS, CDR2 YYEKEE (reference sequence). Trimming pared 0 bases from V and 0 bases from J, leaving 6 bases between. There are 15 residues in the CDR3. In DNA, the CDR3 is TGTGCCAGCAGCTTGGTTAGTGCAACTAATGAAAAACTGTTTTTT. This gives the protein CASSLVSATNEKLFF. Full variable domain (missing parts from reference TRBV5-5 and TRBJ1-4): DAGVTQSPTHLIKTRGQQVTLRCSPISGHKSVSWYQQVLGQGPQFIFQYYEKEERGRGNFPDRFSARQFPNYSSELNVNALLLGDSALYLCASSLVSATNEKLFFGSGTQLSVL.

CDR3 coding DNA: TGTGCCAGCAGCAGGGACAGGAACACTGAAGCTTTCTTT. It is translated as CASSRDRNTEAFF. This rearrangement joins TRBV11-2 to TRBJ1-1, with 7 bases matching TRBD1. J lost 1 base, V lost 5 bases, and 1 base had no gene match. There are 13 residues in the CDR3. CDR1 is SGHAT and CDR2 is FQNNGV in the germline V gene.

The rearrangement links TRBV2 to TRBJ2-7, with 9 bases lining up with TRBD1. Looked up from germline, CDR1 is SNHLY and CDR2 is FYNNEI. The CDR3 covers 14 residues. With V trimmed by 6 bases and J by 1 base, 4 bases remained unmatched. The CDR3 nucleotides are TGTGCCAGCAGACCCGGGACAGGGTCCTACGAGCAGTACTTC. Its protein product is CASRPGTGSYEQYF.

CDR3 nucleotides: TGTGCCAGCAGCTCACAGGGAGGTGGGCCCAATGAGCAGTTCTTC. This codes for CASSSQGGGPNEQFF. The chain combines TRBV7-9 with TRBJ2-1; D may correspond to TRBD1 or TRBD2 (6 bases each). The germline CDR1 and CDR2 sequences are SEHNR and FQNEAQ (reference sequence). Trimming pared 4 bases from V and 6 bases from J, leaving 16 bases between. The CDR3 is made up of 15 amino acids.

This chain joins TRBV7-9 and TRBJ2-1, with TRBD2 identical over 15 bases. The ends lost 8 bases at V and 2 bases at J; junction bases unmatched: 7. Germline values: CDR1 SEHNR, CDR2 FQNEAQ (reference sequence). CDR3 length equals 17 residues. The CDR3 spells CASSPGTSGGTYNEQFF. CDR3 coding DNA: TGTGCCAGCTCCCCGGGGACTAGCGGGGGGACCTACAATGAGCAGTTCTTC.

The chain links TRBV10-3 to TRBJ2-4; TRBD2 matches at 12 bases. Looked up from germline, CDR1 is ENHRY and CDR2 is SYGVKD. The V segment lost 2 bases and the J segment 8 bases; nucleotides outside the gene matches: 7. The CDR3 has 16 amino acids. The CDR3 DNA reads as TGTGCCATCAGTGAGGGACTAGCGGGGAGGGTGGACATTCAGTACTTC. It specifies CAISEGLAGRVDIQYF.

This clone was seen once. V gene TRBV6-5 combines with J gene TRBJ1-3; maybe TRBD1 (6 bases). The V end lost 2 bases, the J end lost 4 bases, and 9 bases lay between the germline ends. Germline-derived CDR1 and CDR2 are MNHEY and SVGAGI. This CDR3 has 14 residues. CDR3: CASSYTGRGNTIYF. In nucleotides, the CDR3 is TGTGCCAGCAGTTACACAGGGAGAGGAAACACCATATATTTT.

This chain links TRBV29-1 with TRBJ2-1; TRBD2 agrees at 13 bases. Germline CDR1 and CDR2: SQVTM and ANQGSEA. The CDR3 contains 18 residues. Germline trimming cut 1 base from V and 2 bases from J; bases unmatched to any gene: 8. The CDR3 protein is CSVEVRTSGGQTYNEQFF. The DNA for the CDR3 is TGCAGCGTTGAAGTACGGACTAGCGGGGGACAGACCTACAATGAGCAGTTCTTC.